The 5 T cell receptor beta chains below come from one sample, sequenced in a study of blood T cell repertoires in COVID-19. Data came from immunoSEQ multiplex PCR; TCRdb stores just in-frame clones and leaves some out. Of 110,000 to 150,000 clones listed, around 82% are singletons. Sequenced: peripheral blood. All receptors come from a human donor in a cohort sampled during active COVID-19.

This clone was observed a handful of times. The chain joins TRBV9 to TRBJ2-5; a possible D gene is TRBD2 (6 bases). Per germline, CDR1 SGDLS and CDR2 YYNGEE. Trimming removed 2 bases at V and 4 bases at J, with 18 bases between. This CDR3 comprises 16 residues. CDR3 DNA: TGTGCCAGCAGCGTTATCGGGGCAGGGACTTCAGAGACCCAGTACTTC. It translates to CASSVIGAGTSETQYF. The entire variable domain, with the rest obtained from reference TRBV9 and TRBJ2-5, is as follows: DSGVTQTPKHLITATGQRVTLRCSPRSGDLSVYWYQQSLDQGLQFLIQYYNGEERAKGNILERFSAQQFPDLHSELNLSSLELGDSALYFCASSVIGAGTSETQYFGPGTRLLVL.

This clone showed up just a few times. V and J are TRBV14 and TRBJ1-2; 7 bases map to TRBD1. Germline-derived CDR1 and CDR2 are SGHDN and FVKESK. The CDR3 consists of 14 residues. Losses at the gene ends were 0 bases for V and 4 bases for J; bases not matched to a gene: 2. The CDR3 region is CASSQDDRVYGYTF. For the CDR3, the DNA is TGTGCCAGCAGCCAAGATGACAGGGTCTATGGCTACACCTTC.

V is TRBV16 and J is TRBJ1-1, with 10 bases that match TRBD1. With V trimmed by 4 bases and J by 2 bases, 7 bases remained unmatched. The CDR3 totals 16 residues. Germline CDR1 and CDR2: KGHSY and FQNENV. The CDR3 loop reads CASSPDGTGANTEAFF. The CDR3 bases are TGTGCCAGCAGCCCGGACGGGACAGGGGCAAACACTGAAGCTTTCTTT.

The J gene is TRBJ1-2, the V gene TRBV5-1, with TRBD1 matching over 7 bases. The CDR3 has 14 amino acids. Trimming removed 4 bases from V and 2 bases from J; junction bases left unmatched: 5. Germline assignment: CDR1 SGHRS and CDR2 YFSETQ. The CDR3: CASSREGQNYGYTF. The CDR3 nucleotides are TGCGCCAGCAGCCGGGAGGGACAGAACTATGGCTACACCTTC.

V gene TRBV4-1 combines with J gene TRBJ1-1; no reliable D call. This CDR3 is 15 amino acids long. V lost 1 base to trimming and J lost 1 base, with 10 bases between them. Germline V CDR1 and CDR2: MGHRA, YSYEKL. The CDR3 region has the DNA TGCGCCAGCAGCCAAGGCCGGAGAGGGAACACTGAAGCTTTCTTT. Protein product: CASSQGRRGNTEAFF.